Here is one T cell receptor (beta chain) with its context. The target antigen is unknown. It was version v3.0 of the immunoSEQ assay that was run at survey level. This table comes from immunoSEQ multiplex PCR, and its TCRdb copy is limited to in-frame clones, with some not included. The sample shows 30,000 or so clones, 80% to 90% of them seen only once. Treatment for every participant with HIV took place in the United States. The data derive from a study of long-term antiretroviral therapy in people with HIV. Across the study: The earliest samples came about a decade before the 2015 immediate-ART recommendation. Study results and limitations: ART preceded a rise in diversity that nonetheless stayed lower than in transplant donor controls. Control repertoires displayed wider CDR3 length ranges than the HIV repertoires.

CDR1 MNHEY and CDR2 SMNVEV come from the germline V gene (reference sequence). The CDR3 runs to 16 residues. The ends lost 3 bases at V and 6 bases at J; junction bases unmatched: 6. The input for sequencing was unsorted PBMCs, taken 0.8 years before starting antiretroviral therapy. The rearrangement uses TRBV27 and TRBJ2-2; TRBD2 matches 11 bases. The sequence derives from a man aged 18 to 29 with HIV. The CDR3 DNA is TGTGCCAGCAGTTTTCTTAGCGGGAGGGGAGCCGGGGAGCTGTTTTTT. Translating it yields CASSFLSGRGAGELFF.